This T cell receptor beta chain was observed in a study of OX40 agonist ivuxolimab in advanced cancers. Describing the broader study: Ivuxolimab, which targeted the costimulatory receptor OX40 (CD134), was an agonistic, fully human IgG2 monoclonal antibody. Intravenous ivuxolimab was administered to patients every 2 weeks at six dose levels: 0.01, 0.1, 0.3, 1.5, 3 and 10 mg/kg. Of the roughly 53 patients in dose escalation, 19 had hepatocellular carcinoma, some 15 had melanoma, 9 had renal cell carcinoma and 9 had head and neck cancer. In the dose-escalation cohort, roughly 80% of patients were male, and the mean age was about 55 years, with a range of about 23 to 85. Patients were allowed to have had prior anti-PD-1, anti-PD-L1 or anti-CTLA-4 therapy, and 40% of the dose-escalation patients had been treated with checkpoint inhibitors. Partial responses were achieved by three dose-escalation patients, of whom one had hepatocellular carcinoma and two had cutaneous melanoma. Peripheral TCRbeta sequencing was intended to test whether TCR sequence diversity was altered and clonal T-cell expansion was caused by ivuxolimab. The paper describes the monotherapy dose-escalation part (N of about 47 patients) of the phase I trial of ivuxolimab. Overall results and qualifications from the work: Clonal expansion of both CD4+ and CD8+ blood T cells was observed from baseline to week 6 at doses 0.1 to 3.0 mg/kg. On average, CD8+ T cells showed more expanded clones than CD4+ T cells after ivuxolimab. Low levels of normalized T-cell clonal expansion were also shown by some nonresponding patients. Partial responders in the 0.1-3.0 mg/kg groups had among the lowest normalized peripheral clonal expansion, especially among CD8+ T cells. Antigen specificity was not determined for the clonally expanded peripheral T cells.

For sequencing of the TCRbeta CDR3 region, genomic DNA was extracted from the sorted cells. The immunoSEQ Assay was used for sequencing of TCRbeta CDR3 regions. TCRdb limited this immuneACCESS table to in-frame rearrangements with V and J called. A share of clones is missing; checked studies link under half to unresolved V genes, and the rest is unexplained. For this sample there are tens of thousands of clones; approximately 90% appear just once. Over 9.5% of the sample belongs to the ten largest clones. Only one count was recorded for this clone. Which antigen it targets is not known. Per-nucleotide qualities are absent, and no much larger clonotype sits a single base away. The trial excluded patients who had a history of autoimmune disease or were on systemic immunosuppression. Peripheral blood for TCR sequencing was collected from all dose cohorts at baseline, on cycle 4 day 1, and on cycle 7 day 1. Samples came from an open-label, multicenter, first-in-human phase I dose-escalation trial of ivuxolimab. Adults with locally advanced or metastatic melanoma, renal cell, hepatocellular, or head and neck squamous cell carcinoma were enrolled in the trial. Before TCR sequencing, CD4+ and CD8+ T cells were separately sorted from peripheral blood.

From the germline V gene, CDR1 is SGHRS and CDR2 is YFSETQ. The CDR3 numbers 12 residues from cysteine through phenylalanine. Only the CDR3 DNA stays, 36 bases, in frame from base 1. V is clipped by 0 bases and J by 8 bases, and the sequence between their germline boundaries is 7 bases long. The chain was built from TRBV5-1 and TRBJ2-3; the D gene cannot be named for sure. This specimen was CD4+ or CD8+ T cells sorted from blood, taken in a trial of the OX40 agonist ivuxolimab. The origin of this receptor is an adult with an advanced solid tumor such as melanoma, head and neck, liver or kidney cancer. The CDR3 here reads CASSLESRTQYF. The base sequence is TGCGCCAGCAGCTTGGAAAGTCGTACGCAGTATTTT.